This T cell receptor (beta chain) appears in the sequencing data of a study of T cells after yellow fever vaccination. Study information: Low-cell-number fractions were prepared with SMART-Seq v4 Ultra Low Input.

V gave up 3 bases and J gave up 1 base, with 16 bases separating them. Germline V gene data show CDR1 as KGHSH and CDR2 as LQKENI. The CDR3 has 17 residues. Whole-study results and caveats: Subsequent to the booster, the majority of primary-vaccination clones reappeared (around 96% CD4, 85% to 90% CD8). One caveat is that FACS-sorted repertoires could contain abundant clonotypes contaminating from the bulk population. It was a weaker secondary response, yet one that peaked faster, at day 5 versus 15.

This clonotype was counted many times. No antigen is known for it. TCRdb passed the 5' RACE reads through MiXCR, listing each CDR3 protein once. Of some 340,000 distinct CDR3 sequences listed, approximately 11% are singletons. The J gene is TRBJ2-4, the V gene TRBV18, with D tentatively TRBD1 or TRBD2 (6 bases each). The sequence was obtained from a man between 18 and 35 years old who received the YFV17D yellow fever vaccine. The material sequenced was CD4+ T cells sorted from PBMCs, taken 45 days after the yellow fever booster vaccination. The CDR3 sequence: CASSPSRGRTAKNIQYF. In DNA, the CDR3 is TGTGCCAGCTCACCTTCTCGGGGGCGCACGGCCAAAAACATTCAGTACTTC. The variable domain in full, with the rest retrieved from reference TRBV18 and TRBJ2-4, is NAGVMQNPRHLVRRRGQEARLRCSPMKGHSHVYWYRQLPEEGLKFMVYLQKENIIDESGMPKERFSAEFPKEGPSILRIQQVVRGDSAAYFCASSPSRGRTAKNIQYFGAGTRLSVL.